By share, the clone carrying this T cell receptor beta chain counts as medium-sized. Its antigen is unidentified. The CDR3 extends over 14 amino acids. Germline V gene sequence: CDR1 SGHNT, CDR2 YYREEE (reference sequence). J lost 8 bases, V lost 0 bases, and 1 base had no gene match. Sequenced with the Oncomine TCR Beta short-read assay was DNA taken from cultured CD4+ T cells. TCRdb re-called the PCR reads through MiXCR, storing one row per CDR3 protein. The table records fewer than 4,000 distinct CDR3 sequences, roughly 30% of them present only once. This sample is drawn from a study of vaccination and CD4 T cells after COVID-19. Study information: Stimulation of the cells used overlapping spike peptide pools from SARS-CoV-2 and from the common cold coronaviruses HCoV-NL63, HCoV-OC43 and HCoV-229E. Control cultures received a CEFX pool, an HIV-1 Nef pool, or no peptide.

Whole-study results and caveats: SARS-CoV-2-reactive clonotype medians increased from roughly 21 to 40, not significantly.

The sample's treatment: roughly 11-day PBMC culture with coronavirus spike peptide pools or control peptides (ViraFEST assay). Specimen: CD4+ T cells from blood, cultured in vitro. The V call is TRBV5-4, the J call TRBJ1-6, with 8 nucleotides matching TRBD1. The sequence was obtained from a human donor who had recovered from COVID-19. The CDR3 here is CASSLGDRHSPLHF. CDR3 nucleotides: TGTGCCAGCAGCTTGGGGGACAGGCATTCACCCCTCCACTTT.